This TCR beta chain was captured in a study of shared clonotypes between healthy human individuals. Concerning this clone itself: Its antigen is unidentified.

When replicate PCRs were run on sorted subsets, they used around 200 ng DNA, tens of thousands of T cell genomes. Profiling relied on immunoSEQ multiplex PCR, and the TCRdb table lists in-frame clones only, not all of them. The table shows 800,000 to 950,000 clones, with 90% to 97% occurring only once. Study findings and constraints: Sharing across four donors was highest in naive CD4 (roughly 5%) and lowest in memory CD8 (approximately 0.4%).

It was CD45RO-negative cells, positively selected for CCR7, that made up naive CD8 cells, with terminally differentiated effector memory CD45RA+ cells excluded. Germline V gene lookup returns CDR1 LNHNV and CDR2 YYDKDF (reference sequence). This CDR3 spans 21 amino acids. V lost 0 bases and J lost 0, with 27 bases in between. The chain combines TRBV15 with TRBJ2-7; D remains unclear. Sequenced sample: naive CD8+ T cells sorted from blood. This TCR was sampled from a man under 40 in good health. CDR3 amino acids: CATSRDSRVRYSHPSSYEQYF. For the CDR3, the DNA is TGTGCCACCAGCAGAGATAGTCGAGTGCGGTATTCTCACCCGAGCTCCTACGAGCAGTACTTC.